This T cell receptor beta chain was retrieved from a study of a mutant IDH1 vaccine in newly diagnosed glioma. In the study overall: Of the patients given treatment, 62.5% were male and approximately 38% were female, and a mean age of roughly 40 years was recorded. Most patients had received both radiotherapy and temozolomide, the prior options being radiotherapy, temozolomide, or both.

In the case of this clone: What it binds is not known.

Sequencing was performed with immunoSEQ multiplex PCR; in TCRdb, only in-frame clones are kept and a portion is missing. The table shows about 32,000 clones, with around 73% occurring only once. The germline V gene has CDR1 MNHNY and CDR2 SVGAGI (reference sequence). V lost 5 bases and J 7 bases, leaving 12 bases between the germline ends. The CDR3 totals 12 residues. As for time point: week 35, safety follow-up. The investigators gave 300 ug of mutant IDH1 20-mer peptide in each vaccine dose, together with topical imiquimod. Across weeks 1, 3, 5, 7, 11, 15, 19 and 23, patients received a vaccination each time, eight in all. Each tumor in the donors was a new WHO grade 3 or 4 astrocytoma, IDH1-mutant and ATRX-lost.

J is TRBJ2-7 and V is TRBV6-6; D remains ambiguous. This sample comprised PBMCs, obtained from a glioma patient whose treatment included an IDH1 peptide vaccine. The sequence was collected from a woman in her 40s with glioma. The chain's CDR3 is CASSHTVREQYF. CDR3 nucleotides: TGTGCCAGCAGTCACACGGTGAGGGAGCAGTACTTC.